The next 5 T cell receptor beta chains were all read from a single sample in a study of beta chain features in type 1 diabetes. The study, taken as a whole, reports: Moderate but significant shortening of TCRB CDR3s was recorded in all four CD4+ subsets from Type 1 diabetes patients.

Which antigens these TCRs recognize remains unknown. What was sequenced were expressed TCRB transcripts, since all of the isolated RNA had been reverse transcribed. Sequencing was performed with immunoSEQ multiplex PCR; in TCRdb, only in-frame clones are kept and a portion is missing. The sample has almost 350,000 clones, around 9% seen once; the top ten hold more than 0.8%. Sequenced sample: central memory CD4+ T cells from blood. All receptors come from a man younger than 45 with type 1 diabetes.

The CDR3 coding sequence is TGCAGCGTAGACGGGTCAGGTGAGCAGTTCTTC. Its translation: CSVDGSGEQFF. The chain links TRBV29-1 to TRBJ2-1; D is unresolved. The CDR3 has 11 residues. V was clipped by 6 bases and J by 9 bases, with 12 bases between them. The germline gives CDR1 SQVTM, CDR2 ANQGSEA.

The chain combines TRBV5-1 with TRBJ2-3, with 9 bases lining up with TRBD1. With V trimmed by 5 bases and J by 6 bases, 7 bases remained unmatched. The germline CDR1 and CDR2 sequences are SGHRS and YFSETQ. This CDR3 spans 14 amino acids. The CDR3 reads CASRQGAIWDTQYF. DNA of the CDR3: TGCGCCAGCAGACAGGGGGCAATTTGGGATACGCAGTATTTT. The complete variable domain, with remaining parts taken from reference TRBV5-1 and TRBJ2-3, reads KAGVTQTPRYLIKTRGQQVTLSCSPISGHRSVSWYQQTPGQGLQFLFEYFSETQRNKGNFPGRFSGRQFSNSRSEMNVSTLELGDSALYLCASRQGAIWDTQYFGPGTRLTVL.

In its sample, this clone was seen a few times. The chain combines TRBV7-2 with TRBJ1-1, with 8 bases identical to TRBD1. The V gene's germline CDR1 is SGHTA and CDR2 FQGNSA. CDR3 size: 14 residues. V was pared by 2 bases and J by 4 bases, with 3 bases of the junction left unmatched. The CDR3 loop reads CASSLQGAGTEAFF. CDR3 DNA: TGTGCCAGCAGCTTACAGGGGGCGGGCACTGAAGCTTTCTTT. The whole variable domain, remainder taken from reference TRBV7-2 and TRBJ1-1, is GAGVSQSPSNKVTEKGKDVELRCDPISGHTALYWYRQSLGQGLEFLIYFQGNSAPDKSGLPSDRFSAERTGGSVSTLTIQRTQQEDSAVYLCASSLQGAGTEAFFGQGTRLTVV.

This clone was recorded a few times. The rearrangement uses TRBV5-1 and TRBJ2-7; D remains ambiguous. Looked up from germline, CDR1 is SGHRS and CDR2 is YFSETQ. With 6 bases removed from V and 7 bases from J, the gap between germline ends came to 5 bases. This CDR3 has 9 residues. CDR3 in DNA: TGCGCCAGCACATGGGAGCAGTACTTC. Its protein product is CASTWEQYF.

The chain combines TRBV6-6 with TRBJ1-2, with D possibly TRBD1 on 6 matching bases. The CDR3 totals 16 residues. Germline lookup yields CDR1 MNHNY and CDR2 SVGAGI (reference sequence). Trimming left V 5 bases short and J 3 bases short, with 19 bases between. CDR3 sequence (DNA): TGTGCCAGCAGTACGACCAACGAGAGGGGGGACTATGGCTACACCTTC. Translation: CASSTTNERGDYGYTF.